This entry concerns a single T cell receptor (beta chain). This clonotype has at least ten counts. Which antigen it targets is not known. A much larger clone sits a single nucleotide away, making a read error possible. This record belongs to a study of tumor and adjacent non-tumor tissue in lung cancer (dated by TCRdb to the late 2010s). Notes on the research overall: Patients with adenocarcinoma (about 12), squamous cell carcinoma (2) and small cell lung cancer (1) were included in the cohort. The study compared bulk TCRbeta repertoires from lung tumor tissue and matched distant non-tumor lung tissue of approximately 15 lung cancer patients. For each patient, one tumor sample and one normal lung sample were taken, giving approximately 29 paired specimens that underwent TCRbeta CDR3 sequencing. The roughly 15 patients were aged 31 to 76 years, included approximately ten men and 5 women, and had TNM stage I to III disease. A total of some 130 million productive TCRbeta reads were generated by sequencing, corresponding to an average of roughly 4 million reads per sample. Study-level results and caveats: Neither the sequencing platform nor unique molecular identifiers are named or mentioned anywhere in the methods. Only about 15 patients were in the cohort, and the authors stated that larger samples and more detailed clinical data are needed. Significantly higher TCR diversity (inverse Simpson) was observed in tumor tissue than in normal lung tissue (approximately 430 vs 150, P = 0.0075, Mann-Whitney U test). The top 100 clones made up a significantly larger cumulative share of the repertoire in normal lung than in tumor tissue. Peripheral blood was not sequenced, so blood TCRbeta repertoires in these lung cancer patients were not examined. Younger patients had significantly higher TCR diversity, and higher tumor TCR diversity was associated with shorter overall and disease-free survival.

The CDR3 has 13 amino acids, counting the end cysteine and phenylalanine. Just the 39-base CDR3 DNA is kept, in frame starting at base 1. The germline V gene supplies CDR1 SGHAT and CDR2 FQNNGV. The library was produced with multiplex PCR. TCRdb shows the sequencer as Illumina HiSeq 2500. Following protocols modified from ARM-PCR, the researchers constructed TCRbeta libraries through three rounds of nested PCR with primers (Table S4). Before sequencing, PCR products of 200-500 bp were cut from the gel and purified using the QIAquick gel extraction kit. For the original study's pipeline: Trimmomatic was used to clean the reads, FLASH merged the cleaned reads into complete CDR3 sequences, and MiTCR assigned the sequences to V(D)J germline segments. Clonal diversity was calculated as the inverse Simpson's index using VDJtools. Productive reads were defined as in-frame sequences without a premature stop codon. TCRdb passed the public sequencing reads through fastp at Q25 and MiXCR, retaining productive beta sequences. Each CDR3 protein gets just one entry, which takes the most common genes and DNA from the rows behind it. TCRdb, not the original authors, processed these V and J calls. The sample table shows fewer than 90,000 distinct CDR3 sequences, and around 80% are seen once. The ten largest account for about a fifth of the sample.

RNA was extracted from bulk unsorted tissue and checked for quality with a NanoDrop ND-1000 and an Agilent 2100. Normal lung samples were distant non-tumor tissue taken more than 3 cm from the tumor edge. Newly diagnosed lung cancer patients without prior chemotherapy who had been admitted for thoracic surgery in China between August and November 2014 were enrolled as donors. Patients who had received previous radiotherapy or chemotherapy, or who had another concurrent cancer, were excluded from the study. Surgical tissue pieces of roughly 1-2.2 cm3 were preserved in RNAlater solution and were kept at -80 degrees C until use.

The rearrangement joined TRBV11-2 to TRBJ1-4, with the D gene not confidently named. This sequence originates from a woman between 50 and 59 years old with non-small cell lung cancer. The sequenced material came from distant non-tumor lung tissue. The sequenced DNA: TGTGCCAGCAGGGATCCGTATAAGGAAAAACTGTCTTTT. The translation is CASRDPYKEKLSF.